Listed below are T cell receptor beta chains from one sample, sequenced in a study of T cell changes during pregnancy in multiple sclerosis. Sequencing used immunoSEQ multiplex PCR; TCRdb keeps in-frame clones, though not all of them. The sample carries about 33,000 clones, about 92% recorded once. The sequenced sample was PBMCs (not recorded whether the cells were cultured). These TCRs come from a female donor with multiple sclerosis, enrolled in a pregnancy study. Both conserved end residues are part of each CDR3. For some rows the clone size is stated as once, few or many, or as a class when expanded; others skip it.

clone_size	v_call	j_call	cdr3_aa
once	TRBV15	TRBJ2-7	CATSRSSGPSYEQYF
.	TRBV29-1	TRBJ2-7	CSVVGQGMSYEQYF
.	TRBV6-5	TRBJ2-1	CASSTVPHSGNEQFF
.	TRBV19	TRBJ2-7	CASSIRPSEQYF
once	TRBV7-9	TRBJ1-1	CASSLADRLSVEAFF
.	TRBV10-2	TRBJ2-5	CASSETNRVKETQYF
.	TRBV7-9	TRBJ2-3	CASSLVMIAGDTQYF
.	TRBV25-1	TRBJ2-5	CASRDMGSETQYF
.	TRBV19	TRBJ1-5	CASHQNTNQPQHF
.	TRBV7-9	TRBJ1-1	CASSLIRSLNTEAFF
.	TRBV2	TRBJ2-5	CASNLGPPETQYF
.	TRBV4-2	TRBJ2-3	CASSQVRRKGPTDTQYF
.	TRBV9	TRBJ2-3	CASSAITDTQYF
.	TRBV23-1	TRBJ1-3	CASRQGGKGNTIYF
.	TRBV19	TRBJ2-2	CASRTENTGELFF
.	TRBV27	TRBJ2-7	CASSLGGRGREQYF
.	TRBV5-1	TRBJ2-2	CASSFAGSDTGELFF
.	TRBV9	TRBJ2-5	CASSVAGRDLPETQYF
.	TRBV18	TRBJ1-5	CASSPVSNQPQHF
few	TRBV7-8	TRBJ1-2	CASSPDRGGSNYGYTF
.	TRBV5-1	TRBJ1-2	CASSLARGEDYGYTF
.	TRBV5-5	TRBJ2-7	CASRGRAISYEQYF
.	TRBV11-2	TRBJ2-5	CASSLMGGKETQYF
.	TRBV9	TRBJ2-5	CASSGQAEQETQYF
.	TRBV7-8	TRBJ1-2	CASSLRTGGYGYTF
once	TRBV6-5	TRBJ1-4	CASSSGGIGTNEKLFF
.	TRBV4-2	TRBJ2-3	CASSQELRADTQYF
.	TRBV9	TRBJ2-5	CASSETHRGKETQYF